This TCR beta chain was recorded in a study of blood T cell repertoires in COVID-19 (TCRdb year 2020). At the level of the whole study: Samples covering the acute and convalescent phases of COVID-19 were provided by collaborators in the United States, Italy and Spain. The prospective study material was composed of cDNA or gDNA derived from T cells, B-cell-depleted T cells, or PBMCs. Deeply sampled blood TCRbeta repertoires from subjects exposed to, actively infected with, or recovered from COVID-19 were included in the dataset. A de-identified subject ID, COVID-19 status, age in years and sex were almost always included in the sample metadata. HLA class I and class II types, where available, came from metadata supplied by the sample provider rather than from assay-based typing. Samples came from the ongoing ImmuneRACE study (first 160 participants) plus 1,254 subjects from 6 global collaborators. A freely available public database, intended as a resource for researchers studying the immune response to SARS-CoV-2, is where the repertoires were released.

Participants in the prospective study were aged about 18 to 95 years, lived in 20 to 25 United States geographic areas, and enrolled through a virtual design. Cohort assignment in the prospective study relied on participant-reported clinical history from a screening survey and a study questionnaire. In the prospective study, mobile phlebotomists collected whole blood, serum and a nasopharyngeal or oropharyngeal swab from each participant. Participants in the prospective study had the option to provide additional blood draws and questionnaires over an approximately two-month period. Prospective study blood samples were shipped either frozen or at room temperature before DNA extraction. From the cysteine up to the phenylalanine, the CDR3 has a length of 12 residues. The DNA shown is the 36-base CDR3, in frame from base 1. Between the V and J ends, shortened by 1 base and 14 bases respectively, the junction contains 12 bases. Reading the germline V gene gives CDR1 SNHLY and CDR2 FYNNEI.

Concerning this clone itself: Its antigen specificity is not known. No base quality information exists; no much larger clone differs at one position.

Overall study results and their limits: How much clinical and demographic metadata was included differed by source and by participant, and the metadata was provided uncurated.

TCRbeta CDR3 regions were amplified from genomic DNA by means of the immunoSEQ Assay, a bias-controlled multiplex PCR. The authors' pipeline ran thus. Within the assay, amplification of reference gene primers was used to estimate how many nucleated cells each sample contained. To quantify the absolute abundance of each unique TCRbeta CDR3 rearrangement, sequence reads were collapsed and filtered. For each sample, productive Simpson clonality was calculated as the square root of Simpson's diversity index across productive rearrangements. Drawn from immuneACCESS, this table holds only the in-frame rearrangements with V and J called that TCRdb kept. Clones are partly lost; checked studies trace under half to an unresolved V gene and leave the rest unexplained. That table furnishes V, J and clone size, whereas the DNA furnished D and trimming. The sample table lists about 63,000 clones, 65% to 85% of them with a count of one. 3% to 4.5% of the sample is taken by the ten largest.

The TCR was taken from a woman between 40 and 50 years old with acute COVID-19. Material for sequencing was PBMCs or T cells enriched from blood (not recorded which). Rearrangement joined TRBV2 to TRBJ2-1; the D segment could be TRBD1, given 5 matching bases. The CDR3 here reads CASSEEGSREFF. The DNA reads TGTGCCAGCAGTGAAGAGGGGTCTCGTGAGTTCTTC.